The 19 T cell receptor beta chains listed next were all sequenced from one sample in a study of T-cell memory formation after mild COVID-19. TCRdb redid the calling of the 5' RACE reads with MiXCR, one entry per CDR3 protein. The sample carries about 240,000 distinct CDR3 sequences, approximately 9% recorded once. Sequencing was performed on PBMCs or a T cell subset sorted from them (not recorded which). The receptor set was obtained from a man in his late teens or twenties who had mild COVID-19 (a few samples of this study predate the infection). Cell type and time point are not known.

The CDR3 DNA sequence: TGTGCCTGGGATCGTGGGGTAAGCAATCAGCCCCAGCATTTT. Its protein product is CAWDRGVSNQPQHF. The chain is built from TRBV30 and TRBJ1-5; D is ambiguous. V lost 5 bases to trimming and J lost 1 base, with 12 bases between them. Germline loops: CDR1 GTSNPN, CDR2 SVGIG (reference sequence). The CDR3 is 14 residues long.

The chain has TRBV27 and TRBJ1-1, with D unclear. Germline-derived CDR1 and CDR2 are MNHEY and SMNVEV (reference sequence). Trimming removed 0 bases at V and 4 bases at J, with 9 bases between. The CDR3 length is 14 residues. CDR3 sequence (DNA): TGTGCCAGCAGTTTATCGGGTGGAAGCACTGAAGCTTTCTTT. It yields the protein CASSLSGGSTEAFF.

This clonotype was recorded a few times. Here the CDR3 reads CASSPDGGIAYEQYF. The CDR3 DNA reads TGTGCCAGCTCACCGGACGGGGGGATCGCCTACGAGCAGTACTTC. V usage is TRBV18 and J usage is TRBJ2-7; 7 nucleotides line up with TRBD2. The CDR3 contains 15 residues. In germline, CDR1 is KGHSH, CDR2 LQKENI. With 3 bases clipped from V and 2 bases from J, the junction kept 7 bases outside the gene matches.

This clonotype has ten or more counts. The chain uses TRBV5-1 and TRBJ1-1; D not resolved. Germline assignment: CDR1 SGHRS and CDR2 YFSETQ. This CDR3 has 16 residues. V shed 6 bases and J shed 4 bases, with 22 bases lying between them. CDR3 amino acids: CASKVRLEGWGTEAFF. The CDR3 DNA is TGCGCCAGCAAGGTGAGGTTGGAAGGCTGGGGCACTGAAGCTTTCTTT.

Turning to this clonotype: A read error is possible here, since a much larger clone lies one base away. The chain carries TRBV6-4 and TRBJ2-3; 9 bases fit TRBD2. The germline CDR1 and CDR2 sequences are MRHNA and SNTAGT. The CDR3 loop spans 15 amino acids. The CDR3 DNA reads TGTGCCAGCAGTGAGGGTAGCGGGGGCACAGATACGCATTATTTT. Translating it yields CASSEGSGGTDTHYF.

The rearrangement joins TRBV28 to TRBJ1-6; no definite D call. The germline V and J ends were trimmed by 4 bases and 6 bases, with 10 bases remaining between them. CDR3 length: 14 residues. The V gene's germline CDR1 is MDHEN and CDR2 SYDVKM. CDR3 region: CASSSSDGNSPLHF. CDR3 nucleotide sequence: TGTGCCAGCAGTTCATCGGACGGTAATTCACCCCTCCACTTT.

The chain links TRBV7-3 to TRBJ1-6; D gene uncertain. The V end lost 3 bases, the J end lost 9 bases, and 15 bases lay between the germline ends. This CDR3 has 15 amino acids. Germline V gene lookup returns CDR1 SGHTA and CDR2 FQGTGA. CDR3 region: CASSLSGGPASPLHF. The DNA for the CDR3 is TGTGCCAGCAGCTTGAGTGGCGGTCCAGCTTCACCCCTCCACTTT.

This clonotype has a handful of counts. The chain combines TRBV7-8 with TRBJ2-3, with TRBD1 as a possible D gene (6 bases). Trimming cost V 8 bases and J 2 bases, with 14 bases left between them. Per germline, CDR1 SGHVS and CDR2 FQNEAQ. CDR3 length: 14 amino acids. The CDR3 bases are TGTGCCAGCCTGGGGGCTTTACCCACAGATACGCAGTATTTT. Amino acids: CASLGALPTDTQYF.

V is TRBV7-9 and J is TRBJ2-5; 10 positions match TRBD1. CDR3 length: 16 amino acids. The germline CDR1 and CDR2 sequences are SEHNR and FQNEAQ (reference sequence). The ends lost 5 bases at V and 7 bases at J; junction bases unmatched: 13. The CDR3 DNA is TGTGCCAGCAGCCCCGGGACAGGGGTACTGCGCGGGACCCAGTACTTC. Translated, it gives CASSPGTGVLRGTQYF.

This clonotype has only a few counts. The chain combines TRBV3-1 with TRBJ2-7; TRBD1 agrees at 8 bases. Trimming at V came to 4 bases and at J to 6 bases, leaving 2 bases not matched to a gene. CDR1 and CDR2 from the germline V gene are LGHDT and YNNKEL (reference sequence). The CDR3 is 12 amino acids. The CDR3 reads CASSRDRLEQYF. The DNA of the CDR3 is TGTGCCAGCAGCCGGGACAGGCTCGAGCAGTACTTC.

The V gene is TRBV2, the J gene TRBJ1-4; D is ambiguous. CDR1 SNHLY and CDR2 FYNNEI come from the germline V gene. V was cut by 1 base and J by 7 bases, with 7 bases left in between. CDR3 length: 13 residues. CDR3: CASSEDRIEKLFF. In nucleotides, the CDR3 is TGTGCCAGCAGTGAAGACAGAATTGAAAAACTGTTTTTT.

The J gene is TRBJ1-1, the V gene TRBV3-1; maybe TRBD1 (5 bases). The CDR3 has 16 residues. Germline CDR1 and CDR2: LGHDT and YNNKEL (reference sequence). V was shortened by 0 bases and J by 1 base, with 12 bases between the two germline ends. The CDR3 loop reads CASSQEFGAKNTEAFF. The CDR3 DNA reads TGTGCCAGCAGCCAAGAGTTCGGGGCTAAGAACACTGAAGCTTTCTTT.

The V call is TRBV5-1, the J call TRBJ2-1; D gene ambiguous. The CDR3 is 15 residues long. V gave up 0 bases and J gave up 8 bases, with 15 bases separating them. CDR1 and CDR2 (germline): SGHRS, YFSETQ. The CDR3 protein is CASSLAVLDKYEQFF. CDR3 coding DNA: TGCGCCAGCAGCTTGGCCGTGCTAGATAAATATGAGCAGTTCTTC. Complete variable domain (other parts from reference TRBV5-1 and TRBJ2-1): KAGVTQTPRYLIKTRGQQVTLSCSPISGHRSVSWYQQTPGQGLQFLFEYFSETQRNKGNFPGRFSGRQFSNSRSEMNVSTLELGDSALYLCASSLAVLDKYEQFFGPGTRLTVL.

The V call is TRBV7-9, the J call TRBJ2-7; a weak D match, TRBD1 (5 bases). The CDR3 loop spans 12 amino acids. CDR1 and CDR2 from the germline V gene are SEHNR and FQNEAQ (reference sequence). Trimming stripped 5 bases from V and 3 bases from J, with 8 bases between. The CDR3 coding sequence is TGTGCCAGCAGCCAGACAGTCTACGAGCAGTACGTC. Its translation is CASSQTVYEQYV.

This clonotype was detected ten times or more. This chain joins TRBV5-1 and TRBJ1-6, with D hard to call. The V and J ends lost 1 base and 10 bases respectively, with 9 bases between them. The CDR3 consists of 13 residues. Germline V gene data show CDR1 as SGHRS and CDR2 as YFSETQ. The CDR3 reads CASSLWGTSPLHF. The CDR3 nucleotides read TGCGCCAGCAGCTTGTGGGGTACCTCACCCCTCCACTTT.

V is TRBV7-2 and J is TRBJ2-3; the D gene is possibly TRBD2 (6 bases). Germline V CDR1 and CDR2: SGHTA, FQGNSA. V lost 2 bases to trimming and J lost 2 bases, with 26 bases between them. CDR3 length equals 20 residues. The CDR3 sequence: CASSLPATPLVAEYTDTQYF. The CDR3 DNA is TGTGCCAGCAGCTTACCAGCGACCCCTCTTGTAGCGGAATACACAGATACGCAGTATTTT.

Only a few counts were recorded for this clonotype. CDR3 sequence reads: CSATSGGPSGANVLTF. The DNA for the CDR3 is TGCAGTGCTACGAGCGGGGGACCCTCTGGGGCCAACGTCCTGACTTTC. The chain joins TRBV20-1 to TRBJ2-6; TRBD2 matches at 8 bases. V was pared by 4 bases and J by 0 bases, with 5 bases of the junction left unmatched. Germline CDR1 DFQATT, CDR2 SNEGSKA (reference sequence). This CDR3 has 16 amino acids.

This clonotype was counted only a few times. The chain is built from TRBV3-1 and TRBJ2-3; TRBD2 matches at 10 bases. With V trimmed by 3 bases and J by 2 bases, 5 bases remained unmatched. Per germline, CDR1 LGHDT and CDR2 YNNKEL (reference sequence). CDR3 length: 16 amino acids. CDR3 sequence reads: CASSHGLADITDTQYF. In DNA form, the CDR3 reads TGTGCCAGCAGCCATGGACTAGCGGACATCACAGATACGCAGTATTTT.

There are a few counts of this clonotype. The rearrangement joins TRBV14 to TRBJ2-5; TRBD2 is a possible D gene (6 bases). CDR1 is SGHDN, CDR2 FVKESK, per germline. V lost 5 bases and J lost 1, with 14 bases in between. This CDR3 is 15 amino acids long. The CDR3 is CASSSTRDFQETQYF. The CDR3 DNA follows: TGTGCCAGCAGCTCAACCCGGGACTTCCAAGAGACCCAGTACTTC. The full variable domain, rest sourced from reference TRBV14 and TRBJ2-5, is EAGVTQFPSHSVIEKGQTVTLRCDPISGHDNLYWYRRVMGKEIKFLLHFVKESKQDESGMPNNRFLAERTGGTYSTLKVQPAELEDSGVYFCASSSTRDFQETQYFGPGTRLLVL.